The 17 T cell receptor beta chains listed next were all sequenced from one sample in a study of blood T cell repertoires in COVID-19. Sequencing was performed with immunoSEQ multiplex PCR; in TCRdb, only in-frame clones are kept and a portion is missing. The table includes about 240,000 clones, 75% to 90% detected once. Input material: peripheral blood. These receptors were taken from a woman at least 80 years old with COVID-19, enrolled during active disease.

The chain couples TRBV28 to TRBJ1-4; 7 nucleotides match TRBD1. CDR3 size: 19 residues. V dropped 6 bases and J dropped 3; count of bases not matched to a gene: 19. CDR1 is MDHEN and CDR2 is SYDVKM in the germline V gene. CDR3 in DNA: TGTGCCAGCAGAATATCGACAGGGCGGGCTGTAGTGGCTAATGAAAAACTGTTTTTT. Amino acids: CASRISTGRAVVANEKLFF.

The rearrangement joins TRBV7-2 to TRBJ2-7, with D tentatively TRBD2 (5 bases). This CDR3 contains 16 residues. The V end lost 1 base, the J end lost 4 bases, and 17 bases lay between the germline ends. Germline V gene lookup returns CDR1 SGHTA and CDR2 FQGNSA. CDR3 sequence reads: CASSLGPEAGSYEQYF. CDR3 coding DNA: TGTGCCAGCAGCTTAGGCCCAGAGGCGGGTAGTTACGAGCAGTACTTC.

The V call is TRBV28, the J call TRBJ1-3, with 7 nucleotides matching TRBD1. Per germline, CDR1 MDHEN and CDR2 SYDVKM. This CDR3 has 14 amino acids. V lost 8 bases to trimming and J lost 4 bases; unmatched junction nucleotides: 8. CDR3 sequence: CASSAGTVGNTIYF. CDR3 in DNA: TGTGCCAGCTCCGCCGGGACAGTGGGAAACACCATATATTTT. Using reference TRBV28 and TRBJ1-3 for the parts outside the CDR3, the full variable domain is DVKVTQSSRYLVKRTGEKVFLECVQDMDHENMFWYRQDPGLGLRLIYFSYDVKMKEKGDIPEGYSVSREKKERFSLILESASTNQTSMYLCASSAGTVGNTIYFGEGSWLTVV.

The genes are TRBV5-1 and TRBJ2-2, with D possibly matching TRBD1 (6 bases). Trimming left V 6 bases short and J 5 bases short, with 20 bases between. Per the germline V gene, CDR1 is SGHRS and CDR2 is YFSETQ. The CDR3 runs to 16 residues. Here the CDR3 reads CASTPLWTDITGELFF. CDR3 nucleotide sequence: TGCGCCAGCACGCCCCTATGGACAGATATAACCGGGGAGCTGTTTTTT.

The rearrangement links TRBV19 to TRBJ2-3; D may be TRBD2 (5 bases). Trimming removed 7 bases at V and 4 bases at J, with 18 bases between. This CDR3 spans 15 amino acids. CDR1 is LNHDA and CDR2 is SQIVND in the germline V gene (reference sequence). CDR3 loop: CASKDVERVPDTQYF. CDR3 DNA sequence: TGTGCCAGTAAGGATGTAGAGAGGGTCCCAGATACGCAGTATTTT.

This clone was found once. The V and J genes are TRBV6-2 or TRBV6-3 and TRBJ1-5; perhaps TRBD1 as D (6 bases). This CDR3 is 20 amino acids long. Germline V lookup: CDR1 MNHEY, CDR2 SVGEGT. V was pared by 3 bases and J by 0 bases, with 24 bases between. The CDR3 reads CASSYASLPQGPYSNQPQHF. The CDR3 nucleotides read TGTGCCAGCAGTTATGCGTCCCTTCCTCAGGGGCCCTATAGCAATCAGCCCCAGCATTTT.

This clone has a handful of counts. The J gene is TRBJ1-1, the V gene TRBV24-1; possibly TRBD1 for D (5 bases). This CDR3 spans 14 amino acids. In germline, CDR1 is KGHDR, CDR2 SFDVKD. Trimming stripped 7 bases from V and 0 bases from J, with 11 bases between. Here the CDR3 DNA reads TGTGCCACCAGGGCTCCAGGGCTGAACACTGAAGCTTTCTTT. Protein sequence: CATRAPGLNTEAFF.

The rearrangement links TRBV3-1 (or the pseudogene TRBV3-2) to TRBJ2-7; the match to TRBD2 covers 9 bases. The CDR3 covers 16 residues. The J segment lost 5 bases and the V segment lost 1 base, leaving 9 bases of the junction unmatched. The germline V gene encodes CDR1 LGHDT and CDR2 YNNKEL (reference sequence). CDR3 DNA sequence: TGTGCCAGCAGCCAAGGAGTAGCGGGAGTGGGTCACGAGCAGTACTTC. Its protein product is CASSQGVAGVGHEQYF.

The genes are TRBV11-2 and TRBJ1-1, with 7 bases identical to TRBD1. This CDR3 comprises 14 residues. V trimming: 5 bases; J trimming: 1 base; junction bases outside the gene matches: 4. Germline V gene data show CDR1 as SGHAT and CDR2 as FQNNGV. CDR3 sequence reads: CASSIHRGNTEAFF. The CDR3 DNA sequence: TGTGCCAGCAGCATCCACAGGGGGAACACTGAAGCTTTCTTT.

Concerning this clone: One end of the junction fails to match germline, which may point to a read error. The chain has TRBV23-1 and TRBJ2-1, with D possibly being TRBD1 (5 bases). TRBV23-1 is an open reading frame whose function is uncertain. The CDR3 runs 11 residues. CDR3: CASRLTPLGVF. CDR3 in DNA: TGCGCCAGCAGACTAACACCCCTAGGGGTCTTC.

V is TRBV9 and J is TRBJ1-1; weak D call: TRBD1 (6 bases). The CDR3 covers 12 residues. Germline V CDR1 and CDR2: SGDLS, YYNGEE. Trimming took 5 bases from V and 1 from J, leaving 6 bases between them. CDR3 region: CASRGQNTEAFF. CDR3 in DNA: TGTGCCAGCAGGGGACAGAACACTGAAGCTTTCTTT.

The chain recombines TRBV11-1 with TRBJ2-3, with D maybe TRBD1 (5 bases). Germline values: CDR1 SGHAT, CDR2 FQDESV (reference sequence). V was shortened by 1 base and J by 1 base, with 9 bases between the two germline ends. The CDR3 is made up of 15 amino acids. The CDR3 DNA reads as TGTGCCAGCAGCTTAGGGGGCAGGGGCACAGATACGCAGTATTTT. Translating gives CASSLGGRGTDTQYF.

The chain links TRBV20-1 to TRBJ1-4, with no clear D. Germline V lookup: CDR1 DFQATT, CDR2 SNEGSKA (reference sequence). V was clipped by 3 bases and J by 1 base, with 12 bases between them. This CDR3 spans 15 amino acids. CDR3 region: CSASVLGRTNEKLFF. The CDR3 nucleotides read TGCAGTGCTAGTGTGCTGGGGAGAACTAATGAAAAACTGTTTTTT.

The chain joins TRBV6-5 to TRBJ2-5, with a weak D call TRBD2 (6 bases). The germline CDR1 and CDR2 sequences are MNHEY and SVGAGI. The CDR3 totals 13 residues. Trimming took 6 bases from V and 1 from J, leaving 9 bases between them. CDR3 DNA: TGTGCCAGCAGACGGACTATCCAAGAGACCCAGTACTTC. This codes for CASRRTIQETQYF.

This rearrangement joins TRBV5-8 to TRBJ2-7, with D possibly matching TRBD1 (6 bases). Germline V gives CDR1 SGHTS, CDR2 YDEGEE. Between the trimmed V and J ends, which lost 9 bases and 6 bases, there was a span of 16 bases. The CDR3 is 12 amino acids. The CDR3 here is CATTGLRSEQYF. CDR3 coding DNA: TGTGCCACCACAGGGCTCCGGAGCGAGCAGTACTTC.

The chain employs TRBV11-2 and TRBJ1-4; 7 nucleotides align to TRBD1. The CDR3 spans 14 residues. Trimming removed 1 base from V and 7 bases from J; junction bases left unmatched: 3. Per the germline V gene, CDR1 is SGHAT and CDR2 is FQNNGV. As DNA, the CDR3 is TGTGCCAGCAGCTTAGCCTGGGACAGTGAAAAACTGTTTTTT. This sequence encodes CASSLAWDSEKLFF.

The chain recombines TRBV5-1 with TRBJ2-3; 7 positions agree with TRBD2. Germline lookup yields CDR1 SGHRS and CDR2 YFSETQ. The ends lost 5 bases at V and 4 bases at J; junction bases unmatched: 10. The CDR3 is 15 residues long. The CDR3 is CASSFNGRSADTQYF. The CDR3 DNA sequence: TGCGCCAGCAGTTTCAACGGGAGGAGCGCAGATACGCAGTATTTT.